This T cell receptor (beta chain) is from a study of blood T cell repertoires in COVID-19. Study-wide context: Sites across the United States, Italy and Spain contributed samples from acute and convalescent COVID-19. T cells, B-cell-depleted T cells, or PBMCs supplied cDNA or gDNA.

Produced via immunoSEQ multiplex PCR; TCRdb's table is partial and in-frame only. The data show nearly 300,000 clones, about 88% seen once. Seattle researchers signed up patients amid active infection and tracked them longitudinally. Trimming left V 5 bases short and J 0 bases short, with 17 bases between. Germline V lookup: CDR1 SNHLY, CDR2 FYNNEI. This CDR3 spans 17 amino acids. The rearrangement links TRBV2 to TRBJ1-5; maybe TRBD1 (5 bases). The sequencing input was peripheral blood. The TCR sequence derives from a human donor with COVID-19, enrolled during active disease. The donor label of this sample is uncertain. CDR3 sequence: CASSKNYGGDSNQPQHF. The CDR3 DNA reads TGTGCCAGCAGTAAAAACTATGGGGGGGATAGCAATCAGCCCCAGCATTTT.